This T cell receptor beta chain was identified during a study of blood T cells in healthy people across ages. PCR was performed a second time for roughly 7 to 12 cycles using a sample-barcoded 5' primer and a J-beta primer mix. A tag from a template-switch adaptor with 12 random nucleotides marked each cDNA molecule. MiXCR, run by TCRdb on the 5' RACE reads, gives a single entry per CDR3 protein. The sample holds roughly 1,700,000 distinct CDR3 sequences, 25% to 30% seen once. Study results and limitations: Naive and antigen-experienced cells could not be conclusively compared, given unsorted PBMCs. Researchers judged that diversity estimates from one million T cells fell short of true values.

Per the germline V gene, CDR1 is MDHEN and CDR2 is SYDVKM. The CDR3 has 13 residues. V was shortened by 6 bases and J by 11 bases, with 17 bases between the two germline ends. This clonotype has just a few counts. Its antigen is currently unknown. The chain employs TRBV28 and TRBJ2-1, with a weak D call TRBD2 (5 bases). The sequencing input was blood. The TCR originated in a woman aged 30 to 39 in good health. The CDR3 DNA follows: TGTGCCAGCAGAAAGTCCCCCAGCGGAAAGCAGTTCTTC. It codes for CASRKSPSGKQFF.